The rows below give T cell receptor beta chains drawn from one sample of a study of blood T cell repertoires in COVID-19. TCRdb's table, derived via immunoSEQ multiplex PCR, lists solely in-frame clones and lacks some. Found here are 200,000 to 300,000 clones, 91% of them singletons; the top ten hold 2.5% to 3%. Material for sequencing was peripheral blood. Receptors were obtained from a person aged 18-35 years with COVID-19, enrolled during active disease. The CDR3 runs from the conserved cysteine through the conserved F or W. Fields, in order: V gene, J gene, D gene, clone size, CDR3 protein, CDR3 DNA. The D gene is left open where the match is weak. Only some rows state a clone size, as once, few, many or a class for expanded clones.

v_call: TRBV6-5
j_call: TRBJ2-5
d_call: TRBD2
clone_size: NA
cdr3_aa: CASSSGGRGGETQYF
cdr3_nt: TGTGCCAGCAGTTCCGGGGGTCGGGGAGGGGAGACCCAGTACTTC

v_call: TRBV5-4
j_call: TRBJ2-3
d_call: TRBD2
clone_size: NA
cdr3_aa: CASSLVGLAGGPEDTQYF
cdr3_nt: TGTGCCAGCAGCTTGGTGGGATTAGCGGGAGGGCCTGAAGATACGCAGTATTTT

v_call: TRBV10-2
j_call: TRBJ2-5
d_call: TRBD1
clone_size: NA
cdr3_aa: CASRNDRGTETQYF
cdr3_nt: TGCGCCAGCAGGAACGACAGGGGCACGGAGACCCAGTACTTC

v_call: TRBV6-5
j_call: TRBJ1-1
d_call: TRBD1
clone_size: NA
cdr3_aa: CASSYDRGIAFF
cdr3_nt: TGTGCCAGCAGTTACGACAGGGGGATAGCTTTCTTT

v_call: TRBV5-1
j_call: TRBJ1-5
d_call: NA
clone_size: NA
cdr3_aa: CASSLDGNQPQHF
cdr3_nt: TGCGCCAGCAGCTTGGACGGGAATCAGCCCCAGCATTTT

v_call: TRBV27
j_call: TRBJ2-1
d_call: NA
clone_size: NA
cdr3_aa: CASGPGVSYNEQFF
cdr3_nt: TGTGCCAGCGGCCCGGGAGTCTCCTACAATGAGCAGTTCTTC

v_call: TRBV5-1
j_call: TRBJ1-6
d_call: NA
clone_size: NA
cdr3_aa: CASSSDQVTLHF
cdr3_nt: TGCGCCAGCAGCTCGGATCAGGTGACCCTCCACTTT

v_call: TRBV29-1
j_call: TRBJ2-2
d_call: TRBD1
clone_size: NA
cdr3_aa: CSALNPGTENTGELFF
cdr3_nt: TGCAGCGCACTAAACCCCGGGACAGAGAACACCGGGGAGCTGTTTTTT

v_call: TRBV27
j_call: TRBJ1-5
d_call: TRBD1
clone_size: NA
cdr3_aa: CASSELGTGYSNQPQHF
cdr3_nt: TGTGCCAGCAGTGAGTTGGGGACAGGATATAGCAATCAGCCCCAGCATTTT

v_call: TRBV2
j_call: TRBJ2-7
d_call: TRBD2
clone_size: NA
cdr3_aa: CASRLGLAVSYEQYF
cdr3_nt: TGTGCCAGCCGCCTAGGACTAGCGGTTTCCTACGAGCAGTACTTC

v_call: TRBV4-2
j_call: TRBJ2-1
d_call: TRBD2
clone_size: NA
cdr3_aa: CASSQDRLAGVGSYNEQFF
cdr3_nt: TGTGCCAGCAGCCAAGATCGGCTAGCGGGAGTGGGGTCCTACAATGAGCAGTTCTTC

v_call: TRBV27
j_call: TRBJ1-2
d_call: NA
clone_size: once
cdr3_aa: CASSPGPSSGYTF
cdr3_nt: TGTGCCAGCAGTCCAGGGCCCAGCTCTGGCTACACCTTC

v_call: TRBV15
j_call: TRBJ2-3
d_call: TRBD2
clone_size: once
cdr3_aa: CATSSGLASSTDTQYF
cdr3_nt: TGTGCCACCAGCAGTGGACTAGCGTCTAGCACAGATACGCAGTATTTT

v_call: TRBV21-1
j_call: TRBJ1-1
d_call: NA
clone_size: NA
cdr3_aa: CASSSGDRLF
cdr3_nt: TGTGCCAGCAGCTCCGGGGACAGGCTTTTT

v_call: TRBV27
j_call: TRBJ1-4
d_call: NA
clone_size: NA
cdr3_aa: CASTTPVGGGKLFF
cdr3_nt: TGTGCCAGCACCACCCCCGTGGGGGGGGGAAAACTGTTTTTT

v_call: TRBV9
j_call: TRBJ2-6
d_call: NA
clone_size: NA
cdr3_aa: CASKSLSGANVLTF
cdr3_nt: TGTGCCAGCAAGAGTTTGTCTGGGGCCAACGTCCTGACTTTC

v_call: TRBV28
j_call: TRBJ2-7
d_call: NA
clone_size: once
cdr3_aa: CASRQPGHSSYEQYF
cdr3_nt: TGTGCCAGCAGACAACCGGGACACAGCTCCTACGAGCAGTACTTC

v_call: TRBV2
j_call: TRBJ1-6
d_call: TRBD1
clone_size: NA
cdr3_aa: CASSRTWTGGNSPLHF
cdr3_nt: TGTGCCAGCAGTCGGACCTGGACAGGGGGTAATTCACCCCTCCACTTT

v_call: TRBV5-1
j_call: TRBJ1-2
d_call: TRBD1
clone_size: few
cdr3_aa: CASSYGTEGYTF
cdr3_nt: TGCGCCAGCAGCTACGGGACAGAAGGCTACACCTTC

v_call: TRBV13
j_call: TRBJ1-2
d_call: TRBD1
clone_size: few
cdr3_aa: CASSSGGAGYGYTF
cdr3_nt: TGTGCCAGCAGTTCAGGGGGCGCTGGCTATGGCTACACCTTC

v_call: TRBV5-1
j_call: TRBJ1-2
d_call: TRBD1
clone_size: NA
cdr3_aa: CASSPGQGNYGYTF
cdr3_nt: TGCGCCAGCAGCCCGGGACAGGGTAACTATGGCTACACCTTC

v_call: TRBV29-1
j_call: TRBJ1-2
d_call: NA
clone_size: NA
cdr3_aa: CSASASRFLYGYTF
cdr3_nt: TGCAGCGCCTCTGCCTCCAGGTTCCTCTATGGCTACACCTTC

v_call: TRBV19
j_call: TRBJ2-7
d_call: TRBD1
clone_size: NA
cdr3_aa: CASSIGPGGSYEQYF
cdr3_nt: TGTGCCAGTAGTATAGGTCCAGGGGGTTCCTACGAGCAGTACTTC

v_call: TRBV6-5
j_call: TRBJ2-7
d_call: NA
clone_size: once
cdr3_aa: CASSYDFYEQYF
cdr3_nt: TGTGCCAGCAGCTACGACTTCTACGAGCAGTACTTC

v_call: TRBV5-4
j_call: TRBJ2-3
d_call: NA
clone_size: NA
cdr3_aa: CASSSTTGKGTDTQYF
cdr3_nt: TGTGCCAGCAGCTCAACAACAGGGAAAGGTACAGATACGCAGTATTTT

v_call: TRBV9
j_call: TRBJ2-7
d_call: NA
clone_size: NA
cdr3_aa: CASSVGVGVYEQYF
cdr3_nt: TGTGCCAGCAGCGTAGGGGTGGGAGTCTACGAGCAGTACTTC

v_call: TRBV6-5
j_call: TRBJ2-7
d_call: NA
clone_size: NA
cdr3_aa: CASSSRLRGEQYF
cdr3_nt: TGTGCCAGCAGTTCGCGCCTCCGGGGCGAGCAGTACTTC

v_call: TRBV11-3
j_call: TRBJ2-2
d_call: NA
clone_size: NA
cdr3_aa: CASSAREHGELFF
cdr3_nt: TGTGCCAGCAGCGCCCGGGAGCACGGGGAGCTGTTTTTT

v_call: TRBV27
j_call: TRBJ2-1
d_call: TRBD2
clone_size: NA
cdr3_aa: CASSFTGTSALNEQFF
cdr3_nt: TGTGCCAGCAGTTTTACCGGGACTAGCGCCCTCAATGAGCAGTTCTTC

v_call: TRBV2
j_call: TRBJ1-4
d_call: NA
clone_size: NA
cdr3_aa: CASSEPPGNEKLFF
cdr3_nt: TGTGCCAGCAGTGAACCCCCGGGAAATGAAAAACTGTTTTTT